This T cell receptor (beta chain) was captured by sequencing in a study of beta chain features in type 1 diabetes. Sorting of CD4+ naive, central memory, regulatory and stem cell-like memory cells was performed via CD45RO/CCR7/CD25/CD127/CD95/CD27. For this clone: Its antigen is currently unknown.

Study-wide results and caveats: The cDNA sequencing approach could over-represent high-TCR-expressing cells. Shorter templates might be favored by PCR, and equally so in patients and in controls. Patients showed naive, central memory and Treg TCRB repertoires that appeared more similar than those of healthy donors.

The entirety of the isolated RNA underwent reverse transcription, so expressed TCRB transcripts were sequenced. Assay: immunoSEQ multiplex PCR; the TCRdb copy retains only in-frame clones and omits some. Here the sample spans roughly 500,000 clones, about 32% being singletons. Material for sequencing was naive CD4+ T cells from blood. This receptor was obtained from a man aged 18 to 30 in good health.

This CDR3 reads CAWSSPSSGGPYEQYF. The CDR3 nucleotides are TGTGCCTGGAGCAGCCCCTCCTCGGGGGGACCCTACGAGCAGTACTTC. The genes are TRBV30 and TRBJ2-7; 7 positions agree with TRBD2. Germline assignment: CDR1 GTSNPN and CDR2 SVGIG (reference sequence). The CDR3 has 16 amino acids. The V gene end was trimmed by 3 bases and the J gene end by 2 bases; junction bases not matched to a gene: 13.